One and the same sample provided the 16 T cell receptor beta chains below, sequenced in a study of blood T cell repertoires in COVID-19. Some clones are missing from TCRdb's copy, which holds only in-frame ones; the method was immunoSEQ multiplex PCR. This table has 70,000 to 95,000 clones, about 89% appearing once. Sequenced material: peripheral blood. The receptors stem from a man between 65 and 85 years old with active or convalescent COVID-19.

The chain has TRBV14 and TRBJ1-2, with 7 bases lining up with TRBD1. V lost 4 bases to trimming and J lost 4 bases; unmatched junction nucleotides: 3. The CDR3 spans 13 residues. Germline CDR1 SGHDN, CDR2 FVKESK. CDR3 coding DNA: TGTGCCAGCAGCCGACAGGGCCCCTATGGCTACACCTTC. It yields the protein CASSRQGPYGYTF.

V gene TRBV11-1 combines with J gene TRBJ1-1; 8 bases fit TRBD1. Germline values: CDR1 SGHAT, CDR2 FQDESV (reference sequence). V shed 4 bases and J 4 bases; nucleotides not matched to a gene: 5. CDR3 length equals 14 residues. The CDR3 reads CASSSSGTGTEAFF. CDR3 nucleotides: TGTGCCAGCAGCTCCTCCGGGACAGGCACTGAAGCTTTCTTT.

The rearrangement joins TRBV20-1 to TRBJ2-3, with 9 bases aligning to TRBD1. Germline V lookup: CDR1 DFQATT, CDR2 SNEGSKA (reference sequence). This CDR3 is built from 13 residues. The V gene end was trimmed by 3 bases and the J gene end by 5 bases; junction bases not matched to a gene: 3. DNA of the CDR3: TGCAGTGCTAGTGACAGGGGGGAAGATACGCAGTATTTT. As protein: CSASDRGEDTQYF.

The chain uses TRBV12-3 or TRBV12-4 and TRBJ2-7, with D maybe TRBD1 (6 bases). Trimming pared 6 bases from V and 1 base from J, leaving 10 bases between. This CDR3 is 13 amino acids long. CDR3 in amino acids: CASRQGPSYEQYF. CDR3 DNA sequence: TGTGCCAGCAGACAGGGTCCTTCCTACGAGCAGTACTTC.

The chain is built from TRBV9 and TRBJ2-7; 11 positions match TRBD1. This CDR3 is built from 15 residues. Germline assignment: CDR1 SGDLS and CDR2 YYNGEE. V lost 0 bases, J lost 5 bases, and 4 bases stayed unmatched. This CDR3 is CASSVVGDRGNEQYF. As DNA, the CDR3 is TGTGCCAGCAGCGTAGTAGGGGACAGGGGGAACGAGCAGTACTTC.

The J gene is TRBJ2-5, the V gene TRBV5-5; a weak D match, TRBD2 (7 bases). Germline CDR1 is SGHKS and CDR2 is YYEKEE (reference sequence). CDR3 length equals 15 residues. Trimming pared 3 bases from V and 0 bases from J, leaving 12 bases between. This chain's CDR3 is CASSWEGTNQETQYF. The CDR3 DNA is TGTGCCAGCAGCTGGGAGGGGACAAACCAAGAGACCCAGTACTTC. Full variable domain (rest looked up from reference TRBV5-5 and TRBJ2-5): DAGVTQSPTHLIKTRGQQVTLRCSPISGHKSVSWYQQVLGQGPQFIFQYYEKEERGRGNFPDRFSARQFPNYSSELNVNALLLGDSALYLCASSWEGTNQETQYFGPGTRLLVL.

This clone was observed once. V and J are TRBV5-8 and TRBJ2-7; 9 bases map to TRBD1. J lost 2 bases, V lost 0 bases, and 18 bases had no gene match. The CDR3 is made up of 20 amino acids. Germline lookup yields CDR1 SGHTS and CDR2 YDEGEE. The CDR3 sequence is CASSLVGRDREGGSPYEQYF. The CDR3 DNA reads as TGTGCCAGCAGCTTGGTAGGCCGGGACAGGGAAGGCGGGAGCCCCTACGAGCAGTACTTC.

V usage is TRBV9 and J usage is TRBJ2-6; perhaps TRBD1 as D (5 bases). The ends were cut back, 3 bases at V and 4 bases at J, with 11 bases in the middle. The CDR3 has 15 amino acids. CDR1 is SGDLS, CDR2 YYNGEE, per germline. CDR3 sequence: CASSAQGAGANVLTF. The CDR3 DNA is TGTGCCAGCAGCGCCCAGGGTGCCGGGGCCAACGTCCTGACTTTC.

The chain recombines TRBV7-3 with TRBJ2-2; TRBD2 matches 8 bases. With V trimmed by 5 bases and J by 6 bases, 5 bases remained unmatched. CDR3 size: 14 residues. CDR1 SGHTA and CDR2 FQGTGA come from the germline V gene. The CDR3 nucleotides read TGTGCCAGCAGCGAAGCGGGAGAGCCCGGGGAGCTGTTTTTT. Translating gives CASSEAGEPGELFF.

The chain employs TRBV5-1 and TRBJ2-1; D is perhaps TRBD2 (5 bases). V lost 3 bases to trimming and J lost 8 bases, with 15 bases between them. This CDR3 contains 14 residues. Germline V gene lookup returns CDR1 SGHRS and CDR2 YFSETQ. The CDR3 loop is CASSSRPPRDEQFF. The CDR3 DNA is TGCGCCAGCAGCTCCCGCCCACCGCGGGATGAGCAGTTCTTC.

V is TRBV2 and J is TRBJ2-3; D gene unclear. Germline CDR1 reads SNHLY; CDR2 reads FYNNEI. This CDR3 spans 15 amino acids. Trimming took off 7 bases at V and 3 bases at J, with 17 bases between the two ends. The CDR3 nucleotides read TGTGCCAGCAAAAGGCAGACATTATCGACAGATACGCAGTATTTT. This sequence encodes CASKRQTLSTDTQYF.

This rearrangement joins TRBV9 to TRBJ2-3; 7 bases align to TRBD2. This CDR3 comprises 15 residues. V lost 6 bases to trimming and J lost 0 bases; unmatched junction nucleotides: 7. CDR1 is SGDLS, CDR2 YYNGEE, per germline. CDR3 in amino acids: CASTTAGVSTDTQYF. In DNA, the CDR3 is TGTGCCAGCACCACGGCGGGAGTGAGCACAGATACGCAGTATTTT.

This chain joins TRBV19 and TRBJ2-6, with 8 bases lining up with TRBD1. Germline lookup yields CDR1 LNHDA and CDR2 SQIVND (reference sequence). The CDR3 spans 17 residues. The V segment lost 5 bases and the J segment 0 bases; nucleotides outside the gene matches: 6. The CDR3 coding sequence is TGTGCCAGTAGTCGAGGACAGGGTAGCTCTGGGGCCAACGTCCTGACTTTC. Translating gives CASSRGQGSSGANVLTF.

The chain joins TRBV30 to TRBJ2-7, with D maybe TRBD1 (6 bases). The CDR3 has 13 amino acids. Germline CDR1 and CDR2: GTSNPN and SVGIG (reference sequence). V gave up 5 bases and J gave up 4 bases, with 15 bases separating them. CDR3 amino acids: CAWARGRGYEQYF. As DNA, the CDR3 is TGTGCCTGGGCTAGGGGGAGAGGTTACGAGCAGTACTTC.

CDR3 in amino acids: CASSYQGGWTEAFF. CDR3 sequence (DNA): TGTGCCAGCAGTTACCAGGGTGGATGGACTGAAGCTTTCTTT. The chain links TRBV6-5 to TRBJ1-1; the D gene is possibly TRBD1 (5 bases). The ends were cut back, 2 bases at V and 5 bases at J, with 12 bases in the middle. Germline CDR1 and CDR2: MNHEY and SVGAGI. The CDR3 spans 14 residues.

The chain employs TRBV27 and TRBJ1-2; TRBD1 is a possible D gene (6 bases). The CDR3 runs 12 residues. Trimming cost V 9 bases and J 2 bases, with 10 bases left between them. In germline, CDR1 is MNHEY, CDR2 SMNVEV (reference sequence). The CDR3 loop reads CASRQANYGYTF. The CDR3 region has the DNA TGTGCCAGTCGACAGGCAAACTATGGCTACACCTTC.